This record concerns one T cell receptor (beta chain) sequence. Its antigen remains unidentified. A multiplex PCR was run with 60 Vbeta primers and 13 Jbeta primers. Generated by immunoSEQ multiplex PCR, the TCRdb table keeps only in-frame clones and is missing some. In the table there are around 170,000 clones, around 80% of which are singletons. This CDR3 has 14 amino acids. V lost 7 bases to trimming and J lost 6 bases, with 16 bases between them. CDR1 and CDR2 (germline): SEHNR, FQNEAQ (reference sequence). The data derive from a study of cytomegalovirus exposure and HLA in healthy donors. Study overall: Previous work identified 117 million unique TCR beta sequences from around 200 million T cells. Overall study findings and caveats: Accounts indicate the classifier identified cytomegalovirus status with strong specificity and sensitivity.

The chain uses TRBV7-9 and TRBJ2-4; weak D call: TRBD1 (5 bases). Material: PBMCs. This clonotype was sampled from a man aged 18-30 years in good health and CMV-seronegative. CDR3 residues: CASKVTADSNIQYF. CDR3 coding DNA: TGTGCCAGCAAAGTGACAGCCGATTCAAACATTCAGTACTTC. Supplemented by reference TRBV7-9 and TRBJ2-4, the full variable domain reads DTGVSQNPRHKITKRGQNVTFRCDPISEHNRLYWYRQTLGQGPEFLTYFQNEAQLEKSRLLSDRFSAERPKGSFSTLEIQRTEQGDSAMYLCASKVTADSNIQYFGAGTRLSVL.